Sequencing of this T cell receptor beta chain was carried out in a study of cytomegalovirus exposure and HLA in healthy donors. Study-level results: A few chains linked to CMV were shown in vitro to be specific for CMV antigens. The classifier, whose performance was assessed in both the original and validation cohorts, reportedly diagnosed cytomegalovirus status with high specificity and sensitivity. That first-cohort TCR clusters tended to co-occur in the roughly 130 validation repertoires was found in a later analysis.

Notes on this clone: Antigen: not known.

Sequencing was performed with immunoSEQ multiplex PCR; in TCRdb, only in-frame clones are kept and a portion is missing. The sample shows about 180,000 clones, 85% of them seen only once. V was pared by 6 bases and J by 0 bases, with 12 bases between. Germline V gene sequence: CDR1 MNHNS, CDR2 SASEGT. The CDR3 runs 15 residues. The chain carries TRBV6-1 and TRBJ1-3; D may be TRBD1 (6 bases). Sequencing was done on a sample of PBMCs. This receptor was taken from a young man in good health and CMV-seropositive. The CDR3 protein is CASRDTGLSGNTIYF. CDR3 nucleotide sequence: TGTGCCAGCAGGGATACAGGGCTCTCTGGAAACACCATATATTTT.